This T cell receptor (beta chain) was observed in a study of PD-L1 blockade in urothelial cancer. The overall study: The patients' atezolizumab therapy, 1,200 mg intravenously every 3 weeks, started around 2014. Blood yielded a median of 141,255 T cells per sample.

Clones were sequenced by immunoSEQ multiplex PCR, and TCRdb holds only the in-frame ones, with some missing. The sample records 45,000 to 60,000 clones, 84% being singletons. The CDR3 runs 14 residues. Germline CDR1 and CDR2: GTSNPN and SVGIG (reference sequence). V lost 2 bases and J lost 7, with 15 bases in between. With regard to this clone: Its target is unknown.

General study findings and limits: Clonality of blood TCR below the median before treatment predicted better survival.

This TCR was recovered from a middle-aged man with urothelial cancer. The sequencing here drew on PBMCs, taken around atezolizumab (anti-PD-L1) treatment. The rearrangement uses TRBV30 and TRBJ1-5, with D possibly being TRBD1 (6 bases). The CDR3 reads CAWSKVTGNQPQHF. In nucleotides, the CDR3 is TGTGCCTGGAGTAAAGTGACAGGTAACCAGCCCCAGCATTTT.